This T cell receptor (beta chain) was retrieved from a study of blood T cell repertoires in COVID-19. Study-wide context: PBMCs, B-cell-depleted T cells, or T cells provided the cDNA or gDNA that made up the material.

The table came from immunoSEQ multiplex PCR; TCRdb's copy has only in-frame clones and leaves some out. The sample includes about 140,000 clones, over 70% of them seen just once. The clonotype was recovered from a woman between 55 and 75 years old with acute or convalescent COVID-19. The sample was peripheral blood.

The CDR3 sequence: CASSFQRYYEQYF. In DNA form, the CDR3 reads TGTGCCAGCAGTTTCCAGCGGTACTACGAGCAGTACTTC. V usage is TRBV27 and J usage is TRBJ2-7, with D maybe TRBD2 (5 bases). Per germline, CDR1 MNHEY and CDR2 SMNVEV (reference sequence). This CDR3 has 13 amino acids. Trimming took 3 bases from V and 3 from J, leaving 9 bases between them.